This entry lists 8 T cell receptor beta chains sequenced from one sample in a study of immune cell composition in non-small cell lung cancer (dated by TCRdb to about 2017). Receptor amplification or capture employed the immunoSEQ multiplex PCR assay. Here the immuneACCESS table is served through TCRdb, limited to in-frame sequences with V and J called. Missing clones are a known gap in these copies; in checked studies unresolved V genes cover under half, and the rest lacks a known reason. This sample holds about 2,500 clones; 70% to 80% were observed only once. In total, the top ten clones hold approximately 5.8% of the sample. The sample comprised lung tumor tissue. The receptors were gathered from a human donor with non-small cell lung cancer.

The chain links TRBV5-8 to TRBJ2-5; 11 bases are a match to TRBD2. With 4 bases clipped from V and 0 bases from J, the junction kept 11 bases outside the gene matches. Germline lookup yields CDR1 SGHTS and CDR2 YDEGEE. The CDR3 runs to 18 residues. CDR3 DNA sequence: TGTGCCAGCAGCCCCGGGACTAGCGGAATATCAGACCAAGAGACCCAGTACTTC. Its protein product is CASSPGTSGISDQETQYF.

This clone showed up just a few times. The rearrangement joins TRBV6-1 to TRBJ1-3; no clear D. V shed 5 bases and J shed 0 bases, with 11 bases lying between them. The CDR3 is 15 amino acids. Germline V CDR1 and CDR2: MNHNS, SASEGT. CDR3 in DNA: TGTGCCAGCAGTATCCTCCCGTTCTCTGGAAACACCATATATTTT. Amino acid sequence: CASSILPFSGNTIYF.

This clone was picked up a small number of times. The chain carries TRBV4-1 and TRBJ1-1, with TRBD1 as a possible D gene (6 bases). The V end was cut by 4 bases, the J end by 2 bases, with 17 bases between. CDR1 is MGHRA and CDR2 is YSYEKL in the germline V gene. The CDR3 is 16 amino acids. DNA of the CDR3: TGCGCCAGCAGCCCTCCAGCAGGGACAACCAACACTGAAGCTTTCTTT. It is translated as CASSPPAGTTNTEAFF.

This sequence joins TRBV6-1 and TRBJ2-1; D unclear. With 5 bases removed from V and 0 bases from J, the gap between germline ends came to 8 bases. CDR3 length equals 14 residues. Germline V gives CDR1 MNHNS, CDR2 SASEGT. In DNA form, the CDR3 reads TGTGCCAGCAGTACGACACGCTCCTACAATGAGCAGTTCTTC. This sequence encodes CASSTTRSYNEQFF.

This chain links TRBV6-1 with TRBJ1-2; TRBD1 might be the D (6 bases). The CDR3 is 17 residues long. V was shortened by 2 bases and J by 5 bases, with 21 bases between the two germline ends. The V gene's germline CDR1 is MNHNS and CDR2 SASEGT. CDR3 nucleotides: TGTGCCAGCAGTGAAAGGTCGGGAGGGGGATCGTCTTATGGCTACACCTTC. It yields the protein CASSERSGGGSSYGYTF.

The chain has TRBV7-2 and TRBJ2-1; D unclear. The CDR3 contains 13 residues. Trimming left V 4 bases short and J 0 bases short, with 4 bases between. Germline lookup yields CDR1 SGHTA and CDR2 FQGNSA. The CDR3, as DNA: TGTGCCAGCAGCTCTGTCTCCTACAATGAGCAGTTCTTC. Translating it yields CASSSVSYNEQFF.

In its sample, this clone was seen a few times. This chain uses TRBV5-1 with TRBJ2-5; TRBD2 matches at 16 bases. This CDR3 region has 18 residues. The germline V gene has CDR1 SGHRS and CDR2 YFSETQ. V lost 4 bases and J lost 5; bases outside the gene matches: 11. CDR3 DNA sequence: TGCGCCAGCAGCCCGTACGGGACTAGCGGGAGGGCCCACGAGACCCAGTACTTC. Its protein is CASSPYGTSGRAHETQYF.

Sample share makes this clone large. The sample holds other DNA sequences that translate to the same CDR3. This chain links TRBV5-1 with TRBJ2-6; no clear D. V was cut by 0 bases and J by 2 bases, with 9 bases left in between. CDR1 and CDR2 from the germline V gene are SGHRS and YFSETQ. The CDR3 loop spans 16 amino acids. CDR3 DNA sequence: TGCGCCAGCAGCTTGGGGCAGGAAGCTGGGGCCAACGTCCTGACTTTC. It encodes CASSLGQEAGANVLTF.